A single T cell receptor beta chain is shown here with its context. TCRdb derives one entry per CDR3 protein from the 5' RACE reads, leaving out DNA. Its table lists about 260,000 distinct CDR3 sequences. The germline V gene has CDR1 SGHVS and CDR2 FQNEAQ. The CDR3 is made up of 16 amino acids. This record belongs to a study of T cells expressing NK-cell markers. Turning to the study itself: Researchers got TCR beta repertoires out of sorted CD3+CD56+NKG2C+, CD3+CD56+NKG2C- and CD3+CD56-NKG2C+ T cells.

The sequence was obtained from a man between 18 and 29 years old in good health. The chain combines TRBV7-8 with TRBJ2-1. Sequencing used blood T cells: a sorted CD56 or NKG2C T cell subset, CD4+ or CD8+ T cells, or bulk PBMC T cells (not recorded which). CDR3: CASSLQLGALYNEQFF.